This T cell receptor beta chain originates from a study of post-analysis software for immune sequencing data. On the study more broadly: Patients with relapsing-remitting, secondary progressive and progressive-relapsing multiple sclerosis courses were all represented. General observations from the study: Controls significantly exceeded multiple sclerosis patients in normalized Chao1 diversity. The study found TRBV5-6, TRBV5-1 and TRBV20-1 among several TRBV segments more frequent in patients than controls.

Unique molecular identifiers featured in each of the TCR beta cDNA libraries. Each batch of roughly 0.9 to 10 million T cells produced 500,000 to 550,000 cDNA molecules. TCRdb independently ran MiXCR on the PCR reads; one entry per CDR3 protein. The sample includes 750,000 to 950,000 distinct CDR3 sequences, about 57% of them seen just once. CDR3 size: 19 residues. From germline, CDR1 is SGHVS and CDR2 FQNEAQ. About this clonotype itself: The antigen is undetermined.

This clonotype was obtained from a girl aged 10 to 17 with multiple sclerosis. This chain links TRBV7-8 with TRBJ2-5; TRBD2 agrees at 13 bases. The J call is uncertain, as TRBJ2-4 better fits the DNA end. The sample taken for sequencing was blood. CDR3 residues: CASSLAVRLAGGPSDIQYF. The CDR3 nucleotides read TGTGCCAGCAGCTTAGCCGTCCGACTAGCGGGGGGTCCTAGTGACATTCAGTACTTC.